These T cell receptor beta chains were read from a single sample in a study of beta chain features in type 1 diabetes. Sequenced by immunoSEQ multiplex PCR; TCRdb stores in-frame clones only, minus some. The sample holds 200,000 to 300,000 clones; around 68% are singletons and the top ten take 0.053%. Sequencing input: naive CD4+ T cells from blood. These receptor sequences come from a man aged 25-45 years in good health. The conserved cysteine and the conserved F or W are not part of the CDR3 here.

TRBJ2-2 | TRBV9 | 15 | ASSASGTSVTTGELF
TRBJ2-7 | TRBV7-9 | 12 | ASSSRTGAYEQY
TRBJ2-1 | TRBV30 | 13 | AWIRAGGPLNEQF
TRBJ2-1 | TRBV6-6 | 10 | ASSYSRGEQF
TRBJ2-6 | TRBV6-5 | 13 | ASSRQTSGANVLT
TRBJ1-4 | TRBV30 | 10 | AAQGAREKLF
TRBJ1-1 | TRBV30 | 13 | AWGIKTGQAYEAF
TRBJ2-5 | TRBV30 | 10 | AWSPPFETQY
TRBJ2-5 | TRBV29-1 | 8 | SVVGETQY
TRBJ2-6 | TRBV2 | 12 | ASSGNSGANVLT
TRBJ1-1 | TRBV30 | 11 | ACQSHRDTEAF
TRBJ1-6 | TRBV10-3 | 13 | AISESRGYGSPLH
TRBJ1-1 | TRBV14 | 13 | ASSQALQRNTEAF
TRBJ2-7 | TRBV29-1 | 13 | SVEDPGTGIYEQY
TRBJ2-3 | TRBV10-3 | 12 | AISLRGRADTQY
TRBJ2-7 | TRBV7-2 | 12 | ASSSLGHLYEQY
TRBJ2-5 | TRBV18 | 9 | ASSNKETQY
TRBJ2-3 | TRBV7-9 | 11 | ASSGQGTNTQY
TRBJ2-1 | TRBV29-1 | 9 | RAGSYNEQF
TRBJ2-1 | TRBV30 | 12 | ALTGTGEGDEQF
TRBJ1-3 | TRBV30 | 10 | AGGQRRNTIY
TRBJ2-3 | TRBV30 | 12 | AWTGLAVPDTQY
TRBJ2-1 | TRBV9 | 12 | ASSAPSGGNEQF
TRBJ2-3 | TRBV29-1 | 10 | SVEKGTDTQY
TRBJ2-1 | TRBV7-2 | 12 | ASSVIGVYNEQF
TRBJ2-7 | TRBV18 | 12 | ASSPLTGTHEQY
TRBJ2-1 | TRBV28 | 16 | ASSLWDVSQRRDNEQF
TRBJ2-2 | TRBV30 | 12 | AWSLAGATGELF
TRBJ1-1 | TRBV4-3 | 13 | ASSPGQGSSTEAF
TRBJ2-2 | TRBV30 | 13 | AGHTGTRGVGELF
TRBJ2-3 | TRBV20-1 | 9 | SVNPSGSAY
TRBJ2-2 | TRBV25-1 | 12 | ASSRTGAAGELF
TRBJ2-7 | TRBV7-2 | 14 | ASSLAFVATGYEQY
TRBJ2-1 | TRBV9 | 13 | ASSVTSGSYNEQF
TRBJ2-7 | TRBV28 | 16 | ASSSGGQGSPLSYEQY
TRBJ2-2 | TRBV30 | 11 | AWSLGYTGELF
TRBJ2-3 | TRBV5-4 | 13 | ASSLGAGGTDTQY
TRBJ2-1 | TRBV7-2 | 13 | ASRQAALSYNEQF
TRBJ2-7 | TRBV20-1 | 9 | SARAQPEQY
TRBJ2-7 | TRBV4-3 | 12 | ASSQEPTSYEQY